This entry concerns a single TCR beta chain. The sample comes from a study of cytomegalovirus exposure and HLA in healthy donors. V trimming: 5 bases; J trimming: 5 bases; junction bases outside the gene matches: 9. This CDR3 has 15 amino acids. The germline V gene encodes CDR1 SGDLS and CDR2 YYNGEE. Amplification used 60 Vbeta primers and 13 Jbeta primers. Clones were sequenced by immunoSEQ multiplex PCR, and TCRdb holds only the in-frame ones, with some missing. The table shows 95,000 to 150,000 clones, with more than 70% occurring only once. The specimen sequenced was PBMCs. The chain carries TRBV9 and TRBJ1-1; 10 bases agree with TRBD1. This TCR derives from a woman in her 50s in good health and CMV-seropositive. The CDR3 sequence is CASRAMGTGETEAFF. In DNA form, the CDR3 reads TGTGCCAGCAGAGCTATGGGGACAGGGGAGACTGAAGCTTTCTTT.